This entry is about one T cell receptor beta chain. The sample is drawn from a study of cytomegalovirus exposure and HLA in healthy donors. 13 Jbeta primers and 60 Vbeta primers were used for the PCR. Using immunoSEQ multiplex PCR, the repertoire was profiled, and TCRdb retains in-frame clones only, with some absent. The table includes about 150,000 clones, around four fifths detected once. This CDR3 comprises 14 residues. The germline gives CDR1 MNHEY, CDR2 SVGAGI. Sequenced input: PBMCs. The V and J genes are TRBV6-5 and TRBJ2-5; TRBD1 matches at 9 bases. The DNA end is more similar to TRBJ2-7, so the J call may be wrong. The receptor's source is a boy between 2 and 15 years old in good health and CMV-seronegative. CDR3 protein: CASGKGTGYIEQYF. CDR3 coding DNA: TGTGCCAGCGGGAAAGGGACAGGGTATATCGAGCAGTACTTC.